The 15 T cell receptor beta chains below come from one sample, sequenced in a study of cytomegalovirus exposure and HLA in healthy donors (dated by TCRdb to the late 2010s). Library preparation used the immunoSEQ multiplex PCR assay. A mixture of 60 forward primers for TCR Vbeta segments and 13 reverse primers for TCR Jbeta segments was used in the multiplex PCR. TCRdb carries this immuneACCESS record with in-frame sequences only. Its versions omit some clonotypes, under half of them owing to an unresolved V gene in the studies checked, with the rest unexplained. The sample table records 100,000 to 150,000 clones; approximately 80% of these occur just once. Clones ranked in the top ten supply 1.9% of the sample. The sample comprised PBMCs. Receptor source: a man in his forties or fifties in good health and CMV-seronegative.

The CDR3 spells CASSYREAQPQHF. CDR3 DNA sequence: TGTGCCAGCAGTTACCGAGAGGCCCAGCCCCAGCATTTT. The chain has TRBV6-5 and TRBJ1-5; no clear D gene. Germline CDR1 reads MNHEY; CDR2 reads SVGAGI. Trimming stripped 2 bases from V and 7 bases from J, with 9 bases between. This CDR3 comprises 13 residues.

This clone has a count of ten or more. The J gene is TRBJ1-1, the V gene TRBV15; D unresolved. The V gene lost 3 bases and the J gene lost 1 base, with 9 bases spanning the gap. The germline V gene encodes CDR1 LNHNV and CDR2 YYDKDF (reference sequence). There are 14 residues in the CDR3. The CDR3 spells CATSSRSGNTEAFF. DNA for the CDR3: TGTGCCACCAGCAGCCGGTCGGGGAACACTGAAGCTTTCTTT.

The CDR3 protein is CAIRPNGAGDTEAFF. CDR3 DNA sequence: TGTGCCATCCGCCCGAACGGAGCAGGGGACACTGAAGCTTTCTTT. The chain combines TRBV10-3 with TRBJ1-1; D is possibly TRBD1 (6 bases). There are 15 residues in the CDR3. Trimming took 8 bases from V and 3 from J, leaving 19 bases between them. Per germline, CDR1 ENHRY and CDR2 SYGVKD.

The CDR3, as DNA: TGTGCCAGCAGATCGACACGAGACACTGAAGCTTTCTTT. Protein product: CASRSTRDTEAFF. The chain couples TRBV2 to TRBJ1-1; no definite D call. Trimming removed 6 bases at V and 3 bases at J, with 11 bases between. The CDR3 spans 13 residues. Germline assignment: CDR1 SNHLY and CDR2 FYNNEI.

The chain combines TRBV6-1 with TRBJ2-2; 8 bases fit TRBD1. With V trimmed by 4 bases and J by 4 bases, 5 bases remained unmatched. The germline V gene has CDR1 MNHNS and CDR2 SASEGT. The CDR3 is 15 residues long. CDR3 DNA sequence: TGTGCCAGCAGTGTTGGGACAGGAAGCACCGGGGAGCTGTTTTTT. Its protein product is CASSVGTGSTGELFF.

This chain joins TRBV27 and TRBJ2-7, with TRBD2 identical over 15 bases. Germline values: CDR1 MNHEY, CDR2 SMNVEV (reference sequence). CDR3 length equals 18 residues. V was pared by 3 bases and J by 1 base, with 7 bases of the junction left unmatched. CDR3 bases: TGTGCCAGCAGTTTGTCCGGGACTAGCGGGGGGATTTCCTACGAGCAGTACGTC. It yields the protein CASSLSGTSGGISYEQYV.

The chain joins TRBV5-1 to TRBJ2-7, with D tentatively TRBD1 (9 bases). Between the trimmed V and J ends, which lost 6 bases and 5 bases, there was a span of 18 bases. The CDR3 consists of 14 residues. Germline-derived CDR1 and CDR2 are SGHRS and YFSETQ. The CDR3 DNA reads as TGCGCCAGCACCGCCGGGAGGGACAGGGACGAGCAGTACTTC. It yields the protein CASTAGRDRDEQYF.

This rearrangement joins TRBV7-3 to TRBJ2-2, with 14 bases matching TRBD2. Per germline, CDR1 SGHTA and CDR2 FQGTGA. Trimming took 6 bases from V and 2 from J; bases not matched to a gene: 5. The CDR3 runs 17 residues. CDR3 in DNA: TGTGCCAGCAGTCCCGGACTAGCGGGGGGAAACACCGGGGAGCTGTTTTTT. Protein sequence: CASSPGLAGGNTGELFF. Using reference TRBV7-3 and TRBJ2-2 for the parts outside the CDR3, the full variable domain is GAGVSQTPSNKVTEKGKYVELRCDPISGHTALYWYRQSLGQGPEFLIYFQGTGAADDSGLPNDRFFAVRPEGSVSTLKIQRTERGDSAVYLCASSPGLAGGNTGELFFGEGSRLTVL.

This chain connects TRBV10-3 to TRBJ1-4; 7 bases align to TRBD1. V lost 8 bases, J lost 14 bases, and 17 bases stayed unmatched. Germline loops: CDR1 ENHRY, CDR2 SYGVKD. The CDR3 is made up of 14 amino acids. This CDR3 is CAIGMDEGGTELFF. The CDR3 DNA is TGTGCCATCGGGATGGATGAGGGCGGGACAGAGCTGTTTTTT.

The chain couples TRBV6-6 to TRBJ2-7; 8 bases fit TRBD2. Trimming took 7 bases from V and 0 from J; bases not matched to a gene: 8. Germline assignment: CDR1 MNHNY and CDR2 SVGAGI (reference sequence). CDR3 length equals 15 residues. The CDR3: CASNPTAGGSYEQYF. The DNA for the CDR3 is TGTGCCAGCAATCCCACGGCGGGGGGCTCCTACGAGCAGTACTTC.

V usage is TRBV28 and J usage is TRBJ2-7; maybe TRBD1 (6 bases). V lost 4 bases and J lost 1, with 23 bases in between. The CDR3 consists of 18 residues. CDR1 is MDHEN and CDR2 is SYDVKM in the germline V gene. The CDR3 DNA is TGTGCCAGCAGTTACGAACGCCGGGACACTGGATCTTCCTACGAGCAGTACGTC. Amino acid sequence: CASSYERRDTGSSYEQYV.

In this sample, this clone turned up a few times. The genes are TRBV7-2 and TRBJ1-5; D is perhaps TRBD1 (6 bases). Germline-derived CDR1 and CDR2 are SGHTA and FQGNSA. CDR3 length equals 15 residues. Trimming cost V 5 bases and J 0 bases, with 11 bases left between them. The CDR3 nucleotides are TGTGCCAGCAGCACGACAGGAATTAGCAATCAGCCCCAGCATTTT. Translation gives CASSTTGISNQPQHF.

The table lists this clone with a few counts. The chain recombines TRBV6-6 with TRBJ1-2; TRBD1 matches 8 bases. Unmatched junction bases numbered 2, after V lost 2 bases and J lost 0 bases. Germline CDR1 and CDR2: MNHNY and SVGAGI (reference sequence). The CDR3 has 15 amino acids. The CDR3 DNA follows: TGTGCCAGCAGTTACCAGGGGGCGACTAACTATGGCTACACCTTC. Residues: CASSYQGATNYGYTF.

This sequence joins TRBV6-5 and TRBJ2-1; 7 nucleotides agree with TRBD2. Germline assignment: CDR1 MNHEY and CDR2 SVGAGI. This CDR3 has 14 residues. Written as DNA, the CDR3 is TGTGCAGCAGTCCCAGCGGGGTCCCACAATGAGCAGTTCTTC. This gives the protein CAAVPAGSHNEQFF.

This clone came up a few times. The chain combines TRBV19 with TRBJ2-1; D is perhaps TRBD2 (5 bases). The CDR3 runs 14 residues. The ends were cut back, 3 bases at V and 8 bases at J, with 14 bases in the middle. CDR1 and CDR2 from the germline V gene are LNHDA and SQIVND (reference sequence). The CDR3 loop is CASSISEDSYEQFF. DNA for the CDR3: TGTGCCAGTAGTATCTCCGAGGACTCGTATGAGCAGTTCTTC.